This T cell receptor beta chain was profiled in a study of chemoradiotherapy in HPV16-positive cancers (dated by TCRdb to the early 2020s). Context from the whole study: Candidate HPV-specific T-cell clones and common TCR motifs were defined by functional T-cell assays performed on cells from two HPV16-positive patients. The study asked whether T-cell immunity to the HPV oncoproteins E6 and E7 changes during chemoradiotherapy and whether this immunity affects survival. The candidate HPV-specific TCRs and motifs were subsequently tracked in TCR repertoires obtained from approximately 91 patients with HPV-related cancers.

To prepare the library, the immunoSEQ multiplex PCR assay was applied. What TCRdb holds here is the immuneACCESS table cut down to in-frame rearrangements. Part of the clones is not present; checked against another copy, under half of the missing clones reflect an unresolved V gene, and the others are unexplained. Within this sample are 65,000 to 80,000 clones, with about nine tenths of them counted one time only. 4% to 4.5% of the sample goes to the ten largest clones. As for this clone: The target of this receptor is not known. Within one base of it there is no much larger clone, and no base qualities were kept.

Because repertoires were sampled repeatedly during chemoradiotherapy, clonal expansion in the tumor microenvironment could be followed. The full study reports these points: Improved recurrence-free survival in HPV16-positive patients was associated with expansion of HPV-responsive T cells during chemoradiotherapy. The survival association was reported for HPV16-positive patients, and the functional definition of HPV-specific T cells was derived from only two HPV16-positive patients. Expansion of candidate HPV-specific clones and E7-related TCR motifs was observed in the tumor microenvironment during treatment, whereas no such expansion was observed for non-HPV-specific T cells.

The germline V gene (reference sequence) supplies CDR1 MNHNY and CDR2 SVGAGI. Here V drops 7 bases and J drops 2 bases, and the junction holds 8 bases not matched to any gene. The CDR3 runs 15 residues from the cysteine to the phenylalanine. The CDR3 DNA has 45 bases and is translated from base 1. The source is a human donor with HPV-associated anogenital cancer. Sequenced here: blood, sampled from a patient who underwent chemoradiotherapy. The chain employs TRBV6-6 and TRBJ2-7; TRBD1 agrees with 10 junctional bases. In nucleotides, the sequence is TGTGCCAGCACCGGGACAGGGGTACCACCCTACGAGCAGTACTTC. This codes for CASTGTGVPPYEQYF.